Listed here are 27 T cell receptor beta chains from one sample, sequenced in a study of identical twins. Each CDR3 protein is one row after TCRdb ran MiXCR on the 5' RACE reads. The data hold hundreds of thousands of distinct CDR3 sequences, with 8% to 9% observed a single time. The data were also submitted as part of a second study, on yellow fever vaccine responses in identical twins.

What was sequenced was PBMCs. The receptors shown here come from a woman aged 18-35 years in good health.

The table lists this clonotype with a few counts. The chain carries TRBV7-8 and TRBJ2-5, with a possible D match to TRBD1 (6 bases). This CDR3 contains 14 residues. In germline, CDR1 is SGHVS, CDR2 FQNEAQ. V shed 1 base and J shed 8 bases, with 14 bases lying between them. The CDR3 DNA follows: TGTGCCAGCAGCTTAGGTCGGGACAAGTTAACCCAGTACTTC. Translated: CASSLGRDKLTQYF.

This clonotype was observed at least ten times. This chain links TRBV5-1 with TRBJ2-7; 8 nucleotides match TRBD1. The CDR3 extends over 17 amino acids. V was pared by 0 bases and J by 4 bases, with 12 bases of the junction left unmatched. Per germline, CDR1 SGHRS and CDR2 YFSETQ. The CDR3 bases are TGCGCCAGCAGCTTGGCCAAGGGACAGGAGAGGGATTACGAGCAGTACTTC. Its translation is CASSLAKGQERDYEQYF.

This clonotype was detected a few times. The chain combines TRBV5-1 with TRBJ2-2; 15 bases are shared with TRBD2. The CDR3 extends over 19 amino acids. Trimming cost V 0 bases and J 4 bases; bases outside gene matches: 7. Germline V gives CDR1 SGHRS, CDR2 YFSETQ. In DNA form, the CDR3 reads TGCGCCAGCAGCTTGGCCGGGACTAGCGGGAGGAGGAGCACCGGGGAGCTGTTTTTT. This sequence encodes CASSLAGTSGRRSTGELFF.

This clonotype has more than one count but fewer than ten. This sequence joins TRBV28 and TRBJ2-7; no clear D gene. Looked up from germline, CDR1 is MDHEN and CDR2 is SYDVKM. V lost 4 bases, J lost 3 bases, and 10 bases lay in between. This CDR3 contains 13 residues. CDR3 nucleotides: TGTGCCAGCAGTTCCCCCCGGAACTACGAGCAGTACTTC. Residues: CASSSPRNYEQYF.

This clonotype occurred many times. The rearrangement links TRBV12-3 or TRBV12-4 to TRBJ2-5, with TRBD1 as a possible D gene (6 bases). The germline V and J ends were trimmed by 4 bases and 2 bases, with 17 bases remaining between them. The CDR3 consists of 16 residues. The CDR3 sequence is CASSSSSWTEQETQYF. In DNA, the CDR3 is TGTGCCAGCAGTTCCTCCAGTTGGACAGAGCAAGAGACCCAGTACTTC.

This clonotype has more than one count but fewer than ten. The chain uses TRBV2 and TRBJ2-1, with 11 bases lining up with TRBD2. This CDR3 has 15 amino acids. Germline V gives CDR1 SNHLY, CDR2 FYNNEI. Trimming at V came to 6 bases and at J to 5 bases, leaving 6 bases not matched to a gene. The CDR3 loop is CASRRTSGLHNEQFF. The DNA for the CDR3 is TGTGCCAGCAGGCGGACTAGCGGGCTGCACAATGAGCAGTTCTTC.

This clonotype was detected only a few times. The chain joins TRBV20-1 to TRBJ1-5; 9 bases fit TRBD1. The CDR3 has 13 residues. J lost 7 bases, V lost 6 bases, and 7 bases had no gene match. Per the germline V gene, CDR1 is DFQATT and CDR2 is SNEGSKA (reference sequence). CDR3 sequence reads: CSAEGQGEQPQHF. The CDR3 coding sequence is TGCAGTGCCGAGGGACAGGGCGAACAGCCCCAGCATTTT.

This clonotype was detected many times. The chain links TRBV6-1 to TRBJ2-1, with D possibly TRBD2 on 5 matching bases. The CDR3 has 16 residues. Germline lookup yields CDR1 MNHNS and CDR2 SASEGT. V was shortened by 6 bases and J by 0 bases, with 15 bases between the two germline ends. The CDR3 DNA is TGTGCCAGCAGAAAAATCGGGAAAAGCTCCTACAATGAGCAGTTCTTC. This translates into CASRKIGKSSYNEQFF.

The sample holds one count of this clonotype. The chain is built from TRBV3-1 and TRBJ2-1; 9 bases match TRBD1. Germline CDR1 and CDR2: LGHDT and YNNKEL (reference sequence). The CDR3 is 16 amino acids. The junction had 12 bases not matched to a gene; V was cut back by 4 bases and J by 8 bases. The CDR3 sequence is CASSRPTDRGEDEQFF. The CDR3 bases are TGTGCCAGCAGCCGACCCACGGACAGGGGCGAGGATGAGCAGTTCTTC.

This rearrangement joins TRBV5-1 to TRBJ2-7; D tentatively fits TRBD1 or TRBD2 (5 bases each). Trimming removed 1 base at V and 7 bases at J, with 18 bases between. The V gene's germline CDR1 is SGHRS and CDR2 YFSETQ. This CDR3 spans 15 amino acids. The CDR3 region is CASSLTGTITGEQYF. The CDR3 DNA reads TGCGCCAGCAGCTTGACCGGGACCATAACGGGAGAGCAGTACTTC. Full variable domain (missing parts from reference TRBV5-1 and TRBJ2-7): KAGVTQTPRYLIKTRGQQVTLSCSPISGHRSVSWYQQTPGQGLQFLFEYFSETQRNKGNFPGRFSGRQFSNSRSEMNVSTLELGDSALYLCASSLTGTITGEQYFGPGTRLTVT.

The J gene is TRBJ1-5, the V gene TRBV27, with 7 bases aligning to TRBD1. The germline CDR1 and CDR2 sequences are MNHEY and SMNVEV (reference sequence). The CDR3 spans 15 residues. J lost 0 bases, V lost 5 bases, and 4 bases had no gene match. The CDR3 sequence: CASSPHRGSNQPQHF. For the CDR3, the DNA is TGTGCCAGCAGTCCCCACAGGGGTAGCAATCAGCCCCAGCATTTT.

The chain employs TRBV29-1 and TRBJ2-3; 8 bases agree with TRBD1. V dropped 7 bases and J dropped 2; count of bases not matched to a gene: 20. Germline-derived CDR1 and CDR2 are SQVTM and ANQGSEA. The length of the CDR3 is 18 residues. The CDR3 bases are TGCAGCGCGTCCAGACAGGGGAGTTTAGGGACACACACAGATACGCAGTATTTT. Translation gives CSASRQGSLGTHTDTQYF.

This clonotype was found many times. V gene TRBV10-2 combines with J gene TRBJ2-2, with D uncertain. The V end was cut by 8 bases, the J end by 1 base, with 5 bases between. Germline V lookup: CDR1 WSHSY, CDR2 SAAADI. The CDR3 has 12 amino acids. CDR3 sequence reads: CASGMNTGELFF. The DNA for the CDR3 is TGCGCCAGCGGGATGAACACCGGGGAGCTGTTTTTT.

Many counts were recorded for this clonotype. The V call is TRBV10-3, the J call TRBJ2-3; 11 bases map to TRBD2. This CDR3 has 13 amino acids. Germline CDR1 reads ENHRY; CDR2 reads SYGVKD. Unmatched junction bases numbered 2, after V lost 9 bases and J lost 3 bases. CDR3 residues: CAITSGGTDTQYF. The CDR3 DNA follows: TGTGCCATAACTAGCGGGGGTACAGATACGCAGTATTTT.

The CDR3 region has the DNA TGTGCCAGCAGATCAAGTGGGGAGTCGTATGAGCAGTTCTTC. As protein: CASRSSGESYEQFF. The chain has TRBV28 and TRBJ2-1; D perhaps matches TRBD2 (5 bases). The CDR3 length is 14 residues. V shed 6 bases and J shed 8 bases, with 17 bases lying between them. Germline loops: CDR1 MDHEN, CDR2 SYDVKM. Full variable domain (missing parts from reference TRBV28 and TRBJ2-1): DVKVTQSSRYLVKRTGEKVFLECVQDMDHENMFWYRQDPGLGLRLIYFSYDVKMKEKGDIPEGYSVSREKKERFSLILESASTNQTSMYLCASRSSGESYEQFFGPGTRLTVL.

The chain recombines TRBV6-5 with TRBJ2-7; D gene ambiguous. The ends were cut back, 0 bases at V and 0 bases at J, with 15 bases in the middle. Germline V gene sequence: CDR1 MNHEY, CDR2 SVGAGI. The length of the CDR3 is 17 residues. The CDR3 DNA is TGTGCCAGCAGTTACTCGAAGGCCGGGTTGGACTCCTACGAGCAGTACTTC. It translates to CASSYSKAGLDSYEQYF.

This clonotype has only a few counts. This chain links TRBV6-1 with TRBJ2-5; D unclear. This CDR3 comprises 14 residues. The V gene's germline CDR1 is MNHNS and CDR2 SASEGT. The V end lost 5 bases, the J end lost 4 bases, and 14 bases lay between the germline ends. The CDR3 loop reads CASSKTIYPETQYF. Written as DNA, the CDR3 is TGTGCCAGCAGTAAAACTATTTACCCAGAGACCCAGTACTTC.

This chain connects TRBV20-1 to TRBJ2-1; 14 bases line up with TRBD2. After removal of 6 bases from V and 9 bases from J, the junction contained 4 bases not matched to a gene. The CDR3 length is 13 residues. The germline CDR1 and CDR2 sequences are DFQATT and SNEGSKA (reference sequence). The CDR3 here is CSARLAGGTEQFF. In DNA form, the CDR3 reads TGCAGTGCCAGACTAGCGGGAGGGACTGAGCAGTTCTTC.

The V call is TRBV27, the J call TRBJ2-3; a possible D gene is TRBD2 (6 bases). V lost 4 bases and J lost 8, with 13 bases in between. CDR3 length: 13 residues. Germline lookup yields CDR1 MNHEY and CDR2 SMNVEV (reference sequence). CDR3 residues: CASSSGLRGTQYF. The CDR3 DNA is TGTGCCAGCAGTTCGGGACTTCGAGGTACGCAGTATTTT.

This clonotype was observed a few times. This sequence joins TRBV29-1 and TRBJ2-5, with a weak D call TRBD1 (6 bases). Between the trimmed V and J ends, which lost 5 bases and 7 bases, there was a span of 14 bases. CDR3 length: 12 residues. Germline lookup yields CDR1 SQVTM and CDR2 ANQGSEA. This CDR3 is CSVSDRFGTQYF. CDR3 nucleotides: TGCAGCGTTTCCGACAGGTTCGGGACCCAGTACTTC.

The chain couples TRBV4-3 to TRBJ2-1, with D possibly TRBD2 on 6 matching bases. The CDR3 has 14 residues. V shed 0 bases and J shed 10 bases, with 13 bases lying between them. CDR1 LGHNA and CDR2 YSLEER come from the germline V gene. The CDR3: CASSQEGLTIEQFF. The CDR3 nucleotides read TGCGCCAGCAGCCAAGAGGGACTCACCATAGAGCAGTTCTTC.

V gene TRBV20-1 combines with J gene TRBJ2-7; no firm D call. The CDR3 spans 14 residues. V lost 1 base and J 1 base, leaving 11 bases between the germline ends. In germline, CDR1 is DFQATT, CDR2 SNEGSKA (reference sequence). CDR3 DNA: TGCAGTGCTAGAGCTAGGGTCTTTTCCTACGAGCAGTACTTC. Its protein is CSARARVFSYEQYF.

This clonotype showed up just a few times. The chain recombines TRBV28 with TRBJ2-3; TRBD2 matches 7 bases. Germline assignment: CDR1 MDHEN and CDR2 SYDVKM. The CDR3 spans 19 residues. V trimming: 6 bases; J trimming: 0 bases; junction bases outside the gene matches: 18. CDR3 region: CASSGPGGRLHRSTDTQYF. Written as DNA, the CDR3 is TGTGCCAGCAGCGGGCCGGGGGGAAGACTCCACAGAAGCACAGATACGCAGTATTTT.

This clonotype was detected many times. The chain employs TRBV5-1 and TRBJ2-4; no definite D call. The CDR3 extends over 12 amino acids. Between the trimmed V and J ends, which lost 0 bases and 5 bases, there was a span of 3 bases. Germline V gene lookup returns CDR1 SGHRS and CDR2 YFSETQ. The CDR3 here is CASSLGQNIQYF. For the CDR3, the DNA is TGCGCCAGCAGCTTGGGACAAAACATTCAGTACTTC.

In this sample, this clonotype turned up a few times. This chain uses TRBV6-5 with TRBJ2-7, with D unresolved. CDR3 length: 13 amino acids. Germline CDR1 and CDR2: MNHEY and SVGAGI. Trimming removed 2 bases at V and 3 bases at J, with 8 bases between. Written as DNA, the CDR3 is TGTGCCAGCAGTTACACTGAGGACTACGAGCAGTACTTC. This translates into CASSYTEDYEQYF.

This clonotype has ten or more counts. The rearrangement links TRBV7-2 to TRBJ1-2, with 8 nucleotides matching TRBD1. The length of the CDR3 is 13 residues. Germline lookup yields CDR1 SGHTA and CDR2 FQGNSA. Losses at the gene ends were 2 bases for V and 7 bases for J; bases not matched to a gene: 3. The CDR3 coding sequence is TGTGCCAGCAGCTTACAGGGGGCTGGTGGCTACACCTTC. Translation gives CASSLQGAGGYTF.

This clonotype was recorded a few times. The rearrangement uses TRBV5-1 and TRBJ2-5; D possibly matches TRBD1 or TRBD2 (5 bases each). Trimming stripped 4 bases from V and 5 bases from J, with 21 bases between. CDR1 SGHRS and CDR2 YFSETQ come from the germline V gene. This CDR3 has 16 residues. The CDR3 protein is CASSRDRGTTRETQYF. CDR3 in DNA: TGCGCCAGCAGCAGAGACCGGGGCACTACCCGTGAGACCCAGTACTTC.